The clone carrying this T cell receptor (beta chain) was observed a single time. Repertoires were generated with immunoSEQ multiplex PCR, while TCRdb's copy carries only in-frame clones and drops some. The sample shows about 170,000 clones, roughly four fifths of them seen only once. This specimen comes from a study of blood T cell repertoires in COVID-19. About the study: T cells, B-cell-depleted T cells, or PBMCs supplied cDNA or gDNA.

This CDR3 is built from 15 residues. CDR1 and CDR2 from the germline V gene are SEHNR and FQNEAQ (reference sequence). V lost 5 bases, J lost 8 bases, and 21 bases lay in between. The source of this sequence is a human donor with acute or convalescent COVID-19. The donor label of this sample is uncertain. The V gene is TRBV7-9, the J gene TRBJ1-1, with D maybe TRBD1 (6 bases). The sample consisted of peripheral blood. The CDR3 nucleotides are TGTGCCAGCAGCCCCGGGGCAGGGGATTCGTCCGAAGCTTTCTTT. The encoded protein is CASSPGAGDSSEAFF.